This T cell receptor beta chain was captured by sequencing in a study of spatial heterogeneity in lung cancer. Study-wide points: Higher tumor mutation counts went along with higher counts of expanded intratumoral alpha and beta TCRs. Estimated TCR-seq coverage of tumor T cells was only roughly 7% for alpha chains. For beta chains, the corresponding estimate was about 12%.

TCRdb reprocessed the 5' RACE reads via MiXCR and lists one record per CDR3 protein. The sample contains approximately 9,500 distinct CDR3 sequences, less than 15% of which appear only once. Time point in this sample: sample taken at primary tumor resection. This clonotype is medium-sized within its sample. Its antigen is unidentified. The CDR3 runs 16 residues. Trimming removed 0 bases from V and 8 bases from J; junction bases left unmatched: 6. The germline V gene has CDR1 LGHDT and CDR2 YNNKEL (reference sequence). The V gene is TRBV3-1, the J gene TRBJ2-4, with 11 positions matching TRBD2. The receptor comes from a male donor with early-stage non-small cell lung cancer. Sequencing used lung tumor tissue, obtained at surgery. Here the CDR3 DNA reads TGTGCCAGCAGCCAAGATCCGGCTAGCGGGAGGCACATTCAGTACTTC. It is translated as CASSQDPASGRHIQYF. The full variable domain, rest sourced from reference TRBV3-1 and TRBJ2-4, is DTAVSQTPKYLVTQMGNDKSIKCEQNLGHDTMYWYKQDSKKFLKIMFSYNNKELIINETVPNRFSPKSPDKAHLNLHINSLELGDSAVYFCASSQDPASGRHIQYFGAGTRLSVL.